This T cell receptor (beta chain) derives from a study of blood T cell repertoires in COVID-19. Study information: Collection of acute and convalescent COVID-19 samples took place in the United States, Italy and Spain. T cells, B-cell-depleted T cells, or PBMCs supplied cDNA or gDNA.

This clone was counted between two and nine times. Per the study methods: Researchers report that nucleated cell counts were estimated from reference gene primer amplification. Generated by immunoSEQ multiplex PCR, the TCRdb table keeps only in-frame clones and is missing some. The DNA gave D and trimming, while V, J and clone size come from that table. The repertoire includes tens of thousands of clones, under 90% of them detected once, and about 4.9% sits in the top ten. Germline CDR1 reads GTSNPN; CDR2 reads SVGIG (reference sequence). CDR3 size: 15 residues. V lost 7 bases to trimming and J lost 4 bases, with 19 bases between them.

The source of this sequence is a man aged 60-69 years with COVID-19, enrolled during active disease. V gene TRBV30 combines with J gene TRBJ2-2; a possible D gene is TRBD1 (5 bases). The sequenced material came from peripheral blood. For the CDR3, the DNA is TGTGCCTTATACAACCAGGGCAGACTCACCGGGGAGCTGTTTTTT. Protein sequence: CALYNQGRLTGELFF.